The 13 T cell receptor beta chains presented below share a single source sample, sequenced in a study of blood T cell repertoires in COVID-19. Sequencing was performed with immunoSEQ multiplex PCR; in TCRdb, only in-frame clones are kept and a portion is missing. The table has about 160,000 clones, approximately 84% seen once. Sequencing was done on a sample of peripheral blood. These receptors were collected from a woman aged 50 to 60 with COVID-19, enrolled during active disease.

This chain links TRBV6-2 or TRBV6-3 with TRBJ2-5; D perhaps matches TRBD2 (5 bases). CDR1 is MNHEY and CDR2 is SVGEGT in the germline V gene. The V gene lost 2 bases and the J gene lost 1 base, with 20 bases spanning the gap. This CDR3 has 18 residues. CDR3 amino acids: CASSYGRFLVGSQETQYF. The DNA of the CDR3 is TGTGCCAGCAGTTACGGGAGATTCCTCGTGGGGTCCCAAGAGACCCAGTACTTC.

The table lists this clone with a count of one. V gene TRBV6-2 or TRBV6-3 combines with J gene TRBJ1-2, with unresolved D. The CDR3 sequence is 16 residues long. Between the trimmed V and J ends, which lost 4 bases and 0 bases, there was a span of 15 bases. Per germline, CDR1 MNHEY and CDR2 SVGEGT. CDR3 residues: CASSSPRHAANYGYTF. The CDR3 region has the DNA TGTGCCAGCAGTTCCCCCCGACATGCCGCTAACTATGGCTACACCTTC.

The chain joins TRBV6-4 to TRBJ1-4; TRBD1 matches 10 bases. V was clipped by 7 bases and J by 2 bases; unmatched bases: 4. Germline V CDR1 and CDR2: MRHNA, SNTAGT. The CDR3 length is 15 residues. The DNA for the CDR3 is TGTGCCAGCAATGGACAGGGGGTGACTAATGAAAAACTGTTTTTT. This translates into CASNGQGVTNEKLFF.

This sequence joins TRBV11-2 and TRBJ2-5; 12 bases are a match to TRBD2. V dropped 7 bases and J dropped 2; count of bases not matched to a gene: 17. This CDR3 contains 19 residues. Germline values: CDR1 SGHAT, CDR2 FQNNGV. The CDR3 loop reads CASNLWASGGAGGQETQYF. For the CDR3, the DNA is TGTGCCAGCAACCTTTGGGCTAGCGGGGGGGCGGGAGGACAAGAGACCCAGTACTTC. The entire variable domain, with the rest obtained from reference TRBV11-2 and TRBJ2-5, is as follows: EAGVAQSPRYKIIEKRQSVAFWCNPISGHATLYWYQQILGQGPKLLIQFQNNGVVDDSQLPKDRFSAERLKGVDSTLKIQPAKLEDSAVYLCASNLWASGGAGGQETQYFGPGTRLLVL.

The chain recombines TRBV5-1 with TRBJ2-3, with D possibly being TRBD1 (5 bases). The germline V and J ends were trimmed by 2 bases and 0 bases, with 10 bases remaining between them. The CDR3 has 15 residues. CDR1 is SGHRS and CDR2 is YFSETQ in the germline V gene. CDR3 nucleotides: TGCGCCAGCAGCTTACAGGTTACTAGCACAGATACGCAGTATTTT. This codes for CASSLQVTSTDTQYF.

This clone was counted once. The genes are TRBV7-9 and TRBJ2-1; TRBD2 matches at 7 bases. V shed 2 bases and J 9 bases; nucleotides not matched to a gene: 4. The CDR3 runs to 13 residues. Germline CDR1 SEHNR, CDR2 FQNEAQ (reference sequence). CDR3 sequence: CASSLRGDLEQFF. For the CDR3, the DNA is TGTGCCAGCAGCTTACGGGGGGATCTTGAGCAGTTCTTC.

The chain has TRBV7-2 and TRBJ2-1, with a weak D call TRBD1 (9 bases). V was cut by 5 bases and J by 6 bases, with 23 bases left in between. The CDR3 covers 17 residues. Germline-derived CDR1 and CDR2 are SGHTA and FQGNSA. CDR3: CASSLRGGQGVFNEQFF. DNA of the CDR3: TGTGCCAGCAGCCTCCGGGGGGGACAGGGCGTGTTCAATGAGCAGTTCTTC.

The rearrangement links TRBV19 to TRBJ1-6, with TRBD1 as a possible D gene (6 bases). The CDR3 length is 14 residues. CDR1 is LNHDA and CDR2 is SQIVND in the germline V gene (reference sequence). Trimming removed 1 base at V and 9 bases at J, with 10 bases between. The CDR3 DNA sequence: TGTGCCAGTAGTATAGGGCAGGGGAGTTCACCCCTCCACTTT. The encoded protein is CASSIGQGSSPLHF.

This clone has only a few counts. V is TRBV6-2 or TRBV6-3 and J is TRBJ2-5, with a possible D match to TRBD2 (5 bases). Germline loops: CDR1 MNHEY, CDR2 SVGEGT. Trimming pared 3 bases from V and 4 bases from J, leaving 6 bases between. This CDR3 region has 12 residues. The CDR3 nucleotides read TGTGCCAGCAGTTATCTAGCAGAGACCCAGTACTTC. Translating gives CASSYLAETQYF.

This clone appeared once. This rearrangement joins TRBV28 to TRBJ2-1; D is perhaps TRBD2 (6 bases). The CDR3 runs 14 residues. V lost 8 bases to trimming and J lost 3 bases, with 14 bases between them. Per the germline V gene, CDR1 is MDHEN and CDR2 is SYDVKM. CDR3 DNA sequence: TGTGCCAGCGGCTTCGGGGGAAACTACAATGAGCAGTTCTTC. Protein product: CASGFGGNYNEQFF.

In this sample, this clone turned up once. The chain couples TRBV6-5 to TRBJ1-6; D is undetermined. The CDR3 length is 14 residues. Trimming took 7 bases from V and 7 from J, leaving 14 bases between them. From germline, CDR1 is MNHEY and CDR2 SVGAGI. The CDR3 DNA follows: TGTGCCAGCACGGAGGCCCCACCGAATTCACCCCTCCACTTT. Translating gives CASTEAPPNSPLHF.

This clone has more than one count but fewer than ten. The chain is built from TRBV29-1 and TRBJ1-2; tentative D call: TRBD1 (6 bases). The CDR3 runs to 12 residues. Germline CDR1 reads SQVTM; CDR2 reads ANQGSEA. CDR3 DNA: TGCACCTGTTGGGCGGGGGCGAGTGGCTACACCTTC. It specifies CTCWAGASGYTF.

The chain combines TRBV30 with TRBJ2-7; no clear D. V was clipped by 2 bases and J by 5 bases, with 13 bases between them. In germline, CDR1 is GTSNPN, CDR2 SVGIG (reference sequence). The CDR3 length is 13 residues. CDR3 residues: CAWSLQRIDEQYF. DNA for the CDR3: TGTGCCTGGAGTTTACAGAGAATCGACGAGCAGTACTTC.